In this sample, the clone carrying this T cell receptor (beta chain) turned up a few times. As yet, its antigen is unknown. This record comes from a study of blood T cells in healthy people across ages. Study findings and constraints: Investigators treated diversity estimates from one million T cells as underestimates. Long-lived donors had more naive CD4+ cells and higher diversity than aged donors. The recorded TCR beta diversity per million T cells decreased in a roughly linear manner with age.

Each donor gave roughly 9.2 milliliters of peripheral blood. Germline CDR1 MGHRA, CDR2 YSYEKL. V shed 3 bases and J shed 4 bases, with 13 bases lying between them. CDR3 size: 16 residues. A J-beta primer mix and a sample-barcoded 5' primer were used in a second PCR of roughly 6 to 12 cycles. MiXCR was run by TCRdb on the 5' RACE reads, yielding one entry per CDR3 protein. This sample has hundreds of thousands of distinct CDR3 sequences, with less than 35% found just once. This chain connects TRBV4-1 to TRBJ2-6, with D possibly matching TRBD2 (5 bases). The TCR was taken from an elderly woman in good health. The source material was blood. CDR3 in amino acids: CASSQIWGEGANVLTF. The CDR3 DNA reads TGCGCCAGCAGCCAGATTTGGGGAGAGGGGGCCAACGTCCTGACTTTC.